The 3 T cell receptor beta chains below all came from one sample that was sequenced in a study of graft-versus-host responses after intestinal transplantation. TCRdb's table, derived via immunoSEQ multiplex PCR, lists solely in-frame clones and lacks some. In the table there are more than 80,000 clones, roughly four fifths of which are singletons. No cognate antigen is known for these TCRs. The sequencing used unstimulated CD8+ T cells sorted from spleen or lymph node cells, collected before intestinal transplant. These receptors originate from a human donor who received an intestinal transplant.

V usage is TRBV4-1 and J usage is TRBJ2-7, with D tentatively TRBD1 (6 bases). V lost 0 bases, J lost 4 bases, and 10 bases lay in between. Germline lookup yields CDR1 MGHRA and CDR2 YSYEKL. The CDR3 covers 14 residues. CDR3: CASSQDHREYEQYF. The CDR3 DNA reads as TGCGCCAGCAGCCAAGACCACAGGGAGTACGAGCAGTACTTC.

The CDR3 coding sequence is TGTGCCAGCAGCTTAATTGGACAGGGGTCTTCCACAGATACGCAGTATTTT. This codes for CASSLIGQGSSTDTQYF. The V and J genes are TRBV7-4 and TRBJ2-3; 9 nucleotides match TRBD1. The V segment lost 2 bases and the J segment 2 bases; nucleotides outside the gene matches: 8. The V gene's germline CDR1 is SGHVT and CDR2 SQSDAQ. The CDR3 is made up of 17 amino acids.

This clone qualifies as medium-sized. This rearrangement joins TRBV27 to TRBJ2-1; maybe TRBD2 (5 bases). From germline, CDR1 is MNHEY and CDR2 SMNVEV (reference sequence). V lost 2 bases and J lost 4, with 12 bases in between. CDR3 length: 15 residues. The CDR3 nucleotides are TGTGCCAGCAGTTTAGTTCTGGACTCTTACAATGAGCAGTTCTTC. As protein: CASSLVLDSYNEQFF.